The T cell receptor beta chain described here comes from a study of blood T cells in healthy people across ages. As for the study in general: Researchers report that template switching captured about one barcoded beta molecule per two T cells.

Germline values: CDR1 MGHRA, CDR2 YSYEKL. This CDR3 is 13 amino acids long. Whole-study findings and limits: PBMCs were not sorted, which prevented a conclusive comparison of naive versus antigen-experienced cells. Naive T cell percentage by flow cytometry tracked strongly with beta diversity.

As concerns this clonotype: Its antigen is not identified. Its ends do not fully match the called genes, so a read error is possible.

Then a second PCR, running roughly 7 to 11 cycles, was carried out with a sample-barcoded 5' primer and a J-beta primer mix. MiXCR, run by TCRdb on the 5' RACE reads, gives a single entry per CDR3 protein. This sample has about 1.8 million distinct CDR3 sequences, with 49% found just once. The chain employs TRBV4-1 and TRBJ1-2, with D uncertain. This sequence was found in a woman in her thirties or forties in good health. The sequenced sample consisted of blood. CDR3 nucleotide sequence: TGTGCCAGCAGCCGGGCGGGCAACTATGGCTACACCTTC. This codes for CASSRAGNYGYTF.